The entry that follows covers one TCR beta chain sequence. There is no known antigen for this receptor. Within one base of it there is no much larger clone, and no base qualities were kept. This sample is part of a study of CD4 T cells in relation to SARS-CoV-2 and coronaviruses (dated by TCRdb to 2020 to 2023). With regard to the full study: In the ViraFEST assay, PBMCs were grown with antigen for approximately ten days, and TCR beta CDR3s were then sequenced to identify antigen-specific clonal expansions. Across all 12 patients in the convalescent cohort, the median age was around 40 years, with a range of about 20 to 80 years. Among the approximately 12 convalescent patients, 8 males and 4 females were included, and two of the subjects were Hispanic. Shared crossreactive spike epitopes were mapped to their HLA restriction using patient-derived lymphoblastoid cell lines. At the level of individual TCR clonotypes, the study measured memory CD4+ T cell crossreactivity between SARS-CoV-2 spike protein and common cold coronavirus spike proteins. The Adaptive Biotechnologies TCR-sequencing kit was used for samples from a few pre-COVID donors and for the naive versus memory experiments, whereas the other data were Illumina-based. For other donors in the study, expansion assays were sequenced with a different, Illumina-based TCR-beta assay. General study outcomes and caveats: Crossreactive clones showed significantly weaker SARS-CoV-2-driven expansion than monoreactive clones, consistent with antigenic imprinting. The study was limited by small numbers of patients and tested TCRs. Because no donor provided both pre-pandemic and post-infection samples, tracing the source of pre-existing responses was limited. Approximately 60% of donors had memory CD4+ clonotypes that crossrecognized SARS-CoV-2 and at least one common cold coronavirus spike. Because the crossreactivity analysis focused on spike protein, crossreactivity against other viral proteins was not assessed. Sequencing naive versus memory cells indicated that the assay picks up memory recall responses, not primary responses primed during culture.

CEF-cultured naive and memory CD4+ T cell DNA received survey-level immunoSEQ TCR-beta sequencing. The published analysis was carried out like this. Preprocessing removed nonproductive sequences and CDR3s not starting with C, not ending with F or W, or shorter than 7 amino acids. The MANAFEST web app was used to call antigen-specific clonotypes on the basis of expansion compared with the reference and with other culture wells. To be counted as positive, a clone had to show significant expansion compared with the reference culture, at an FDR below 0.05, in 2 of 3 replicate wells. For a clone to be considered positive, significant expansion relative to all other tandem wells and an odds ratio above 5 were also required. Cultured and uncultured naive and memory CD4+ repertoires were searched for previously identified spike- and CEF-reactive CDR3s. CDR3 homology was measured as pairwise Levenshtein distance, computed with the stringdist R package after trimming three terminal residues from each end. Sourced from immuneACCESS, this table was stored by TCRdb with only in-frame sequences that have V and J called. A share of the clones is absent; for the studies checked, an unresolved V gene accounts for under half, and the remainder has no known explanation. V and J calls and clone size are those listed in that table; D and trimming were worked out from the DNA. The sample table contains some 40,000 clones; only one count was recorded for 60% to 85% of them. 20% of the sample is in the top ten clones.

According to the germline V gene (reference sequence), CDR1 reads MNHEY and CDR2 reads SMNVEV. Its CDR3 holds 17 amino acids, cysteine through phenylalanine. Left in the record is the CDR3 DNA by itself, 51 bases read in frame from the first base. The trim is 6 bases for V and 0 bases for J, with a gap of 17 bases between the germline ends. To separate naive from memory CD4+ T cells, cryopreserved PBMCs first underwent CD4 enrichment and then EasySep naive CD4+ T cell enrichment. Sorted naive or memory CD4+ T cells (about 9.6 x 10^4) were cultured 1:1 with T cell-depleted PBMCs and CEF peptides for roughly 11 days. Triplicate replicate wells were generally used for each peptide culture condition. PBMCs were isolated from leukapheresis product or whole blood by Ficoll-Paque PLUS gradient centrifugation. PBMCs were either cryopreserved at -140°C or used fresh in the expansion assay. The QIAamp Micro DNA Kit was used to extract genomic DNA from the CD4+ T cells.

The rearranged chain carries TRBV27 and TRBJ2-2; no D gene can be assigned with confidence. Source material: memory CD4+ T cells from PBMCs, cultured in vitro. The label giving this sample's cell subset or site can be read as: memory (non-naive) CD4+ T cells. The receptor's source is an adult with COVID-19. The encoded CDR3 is CASSRRPLSTNTGELFF. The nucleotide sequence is TGTGCCAGCAGCCGGCGACCTTTATCCACGAACACCGGGGAGCTGTTTTTT.